A selection of T cell receptor beta chains follows, all from one sample in a study of naive and memory T cell subsets. TCRdb analysed the 5' RACE reads with MiXCR anew, one entry per CDR3 protein. This table holds around 56,000 distinct CDR3 sequences, 7.6% found once. The receptors originated from a female donor in good health. Each CDR3 is given with its conserved first and last residue. D genes are given only for firm matches. Size tells how often a clone was seen (once, few, many) or the class of an expanded clone, and some rows leave it out.

j_gene: TRBJ2-2; v_gene: TRBV4-2; d_gene: -; abundance: -; CDR3nt: TGTGCCAGCAGCCAAGAACGGGGGGCCGGCGGGGAGCTGTTTTTT; CDR3aa: CASSQERGAGGELFF
j_gene: TRBJ2-7; v_gene: TRBV9; d_gene: -; abundance: many; CDR3nt: TGTGCCAGCAGCGCCGCGGGACAGTCCTACGAGCAGTACTTC; CDR3aa: CASSAAGQSYEQYF
j_gene: TRBJ1-1; v_gene: TRBV7-9; d_gene: -; abundance: many; CDR3nt: TGTGCCAGCAGCTTAGCTGGCGGGCTTGAAGCTTTCTTT; CDR3aa: CASSLAGGLEAFF
j_gene: TRBJ1-2; v_gene: TRBV25-1; d_gene: -; abundance: many; CDR3nt: TGTGCCAGCAGTGAATATCACGGCAACTATGGCTACACCTTC; CDR3aa: CASSEYHGNYGYTF
j_gene: TRBJ1-2; v_gene: TRBV7-9; d_gene: -; abundance: few; CDR3nt: TGTGCCAGCAGCTTAGCCAGGCTATATGGCTACACCTTC; CDR3aa: CASSLARLYGYTF
j_gene: TRBJ2-3; v_gene: TRBV5-1; d_gene: -; abundance: few; CDR3nt: TGCGCCAGCAGCTTGGCCGGGTCCCCAGATACGCAGTATTTT; CDR3aa: CASSLAGSPDTQYF
j_gene: TRBJ2-7; v_gene: TRBV6-5; d_gene: -; abundance: many; CDR3nt: TGTGCCAGCAGTTACGGAACTACACGACTCGACGAGCAGTACTTC; CDR3aa: CASSYGTTRLDEQYF
j_gene: TRBJ2-7; v_gene: TRBV15; d_gene: -; abundance: -; CDR3nt: TGTGCCACCAGCAGATTCGGGGGATTCTACGAGCAGTACTTC; CDR3aa: CATSRFGGFYEQYF
j_gene: TRBJ1-2; v_gene: TRBV6-1; d_gene: -; abundance: many; CDR3nt: TGTGCCAGCAGTTTTAAAGGTCCGTACGGCTACACCTTC; CDR3aa: CASSFKGPYGYTF
j_gene: TRBJ2-3; v_gene: TRBV27; d_gene: -; abundance: few; CDR3nt: TGTGCCAGCAGTTTAATCCGAAGCACAGATACGCAGTATTTT; CDR3aa: CASSLIRSTDTQYF
j_gene: TRBJ2-7; v_gene: TRBV9; d_gene: -; abundance: -; CDR3nt: TGTGCCAGCAGCGTAGGCCCCACAGCGCCCAACTCCTACGAGCAGTACTTC; CDR3aa: CASSVGPTAPNSYEQYF
j_gene: TRBJ1-5; v_gene: TRBV2; d_gene: TRBD1; abundance: many; CDR3nt: TGTGCCAGCAGTGACCGGACAGGGGGCCAGCCCCAGCATTTT; CDR3aa: CASSDRTGGQPQHF
j_gene: TRBJ1-3; v_gene: TRBV12-3/TRBV12-4; d_gene: -; abundance: many; CDR3nt: TGTGCCAGCACTCCCTCCCCTGGAAACACCATATATTTT; CDR3aa: CASTPSPGNTIYF
j_gene: TRBJ1-1; v_gene: TRBV12-5; d_gene: -; abundance: many; CDR3nt: TGTGCTAGTGGTTTGGAGAACACTGAAGCTTTCTTT; CDR3aa: CASGLENTEAFF
j_gene: TRBJ1-3; v_gene: TRBV7-2; d_gene: -; abundance: -; CDR3nt: TGTGCCAGCAGCCCCGCGTCCGGAAACACCATATATTTT; CDR3aa: CASSPASGNTIYF
j_gene: TRBJ1-2; v_gene: TRBV20-1; d_gene: -; abundance: many; CDR3nt: TGCAGTGCTAGCAGCCAATATGGCTACACCTTC; CDR3aa: CSASSQYGYTF
j_gene: TRBJ1-1; v_gene: TRBV4-1; d_gene: TRBD1; abundance: many; CDR3nt: TGCGCCAGCAGCCAAGATCCAAGGACAGGGGGCACTGAAGCTTTCTTT; CDR3aa: CASSQDPRTGGTEAFF
j_gene: TRBJ1-1; v_gene: TRBV6-2/TRBV6-3; d_gene: TRBD1; abundance: many; CDR3nt: TGTGCCAGCAGACGCAACAGGGGCACTGAAGCTTTCTTT; CDR3aa: CASRRNRGTEAFF
j_gene: TRBJ2-3; v_gene: TRBV7-9; d_gene: TRBD1; abundance: -; CDR3nt: TGTGCCAGCAGCTTAACATTTACAGGGGGGAGGACAGATACGCAGTATTTT; CDR3aa: CASSLTFTGGRTDTQYF
j_gene: TRBJ2-5; v_gene: TRBV28; d_gene: -; abundance: few; CDR3nt: TGTGCCAGCAGGGGGGAGATGGGCAAGACCCAGTACTTC; CDR3aa: CASRGEMGKTQYF
j_gene: TRBJ1-3; v_gene: TRBV7-2; d_gene: -; abundance: -; CDR3nt: TGTGCCAGCAGCTTTTGGGGCAGGATCGACACCATATATTTT; CDR3aa: CASSFWGRIDTIYF
j_gene: TRBJ1-1; v_gene: TRBV6-2/TRBV6-3; d_gene: -; abundance: many; CDR3nt: TGTGCCAGCAGTTACTCTTATTCCCGTGAAGCTTTCTTT; CDR3aa: CASSYSYSREAFF
j_gene: TRBJ2-3; v_gene: TRBV7-2; d_gene: -; abundance: few; CDR3nt: TGTGCCAGCAGCAGGACTTTTGTACCCACAGATACGCAGTATTTT; CDR3aa: CASSRTFVPTDTQYF
j_gene: TRBJ1-2; v_gene: TRBV6-1; d_gene: TRBD1; abundance: many; CDR3nt: TGTGCCAGCAGGGACAGGGGTCGTGCTGGGTATGGCTACACCTTC; CDR3aa: CASRDRGRAGYGYTF
j_gene: TRBJ1-1; v_gene: TRBV21-1; d_gene: -; abundance: many; CDR3nt: TGTGCCAGCAGCACTTCCGGGCCCGAGAACACTGAAGCTTTCTTT; CDR3aa: CASSTSGPENTEAFF
j_gene: TRBJ1-1; v_gene: TRBV7-2; d_gene: TRBD1; abundance: -; CDR3nt: TGTGCCAGCAGCTATGGGGACAGGGGGAACACTGAAGCTTTCTTT; CDR3aa: CASSYGDRGNTEAFF
j_gene: TRBJ2-5; v_gene: TRBV6-5; d_gene: -; abundance: -; CDR3nt: TGTGCCAGCAGCTACCTAGGCGGGGTACGCCAAGAGACCCAGTACTTC; CDR3aa: CASSYLGGVRQETQYF
j_gene: TRBJ1-5; v_gene: TRBV19; d_gene: TRBD1; abundance: many; CDR3nt: TGTGCCAGTAGTATTACAGGGGAATTGAGCAATCAGCCCCAGCATTTT; CDR3aa: CASSITGELSNQPQHF
j_gene: TRBJ1-5; v_gene: TRBV6-1; d_gene: -; abundance: few; CDR3nt: TGTGCCAGCGCAGGGACTAACAACCAGCCCCAGCATTTT; CDR3aa: CASAGTNNQPQHF
j_gene: TRBJ1-1; v_gene: TRBV18; d_gene: -; abundance: -; CDR3nt: TGTGCCAGCTCACCAAACTCAGGGAACACTGAAGCTTTCTTT; CDR3aa: CASSPNSGNTEAFF
j_gene: TRBJ2-7; v_gene: TRBV4-3; d_gene: -; abundance: -; CDR3nt: TGCGCCAGCAGCCAAGATTCAGGTTCCGAGCAGTACTTC; CDR3aa: CASSQDSGSEQYF
j_gene: TRBJ2-1; v_gene: TRBV20-1; d_gene: TRBD2; abundance: many; CDR3nt: TGCAGTGCTAGGCCGCTTGGCGGGGGGGCGGAGGAGCAGTTCTTC; CDR3aa: CSARPLGGGAEEQFF
j_gene: TRBJ1-2; v_gene: TRBV12-3/TRBV12-4; d_gene: -; abundance: many; CDR3nt: TGTGCCAGCAGTTCCGACTATAACTATGGCTACACCTTC; CDR3aa: CASSSDYNYGYTF
j_gene: TRBJ1-6; v_gene: TRBV6-6; d_gene: -; abundance: -; CDR3nt: TGTGCCAGCAGTCTCCAGGGGAATTCACCCCTCCACTTT; CDR3aa: CASSLQGNSPLHF
j_gene: TRBJ2-3; v_gene: TRBV3-2; d_gene: -; abundance: many; CDR3nt: TGTGCCAGCAGCCAACCACCCGAAAACCACCGGGACTACCTTTCCACAGATACGCAGTATTTT; CDR3aa: CASSQPPENHRDYLSTDTQYF
j_gene: TRBJ1-5; v_gene: TRBV7-2; d_gene: -; abundance: few; CDR3nt: TGTGCCAGCAGCTTAGTCGGGCGCGGTCAGCCCCAGCATTTT; CDR3aa: CASSLVGRGQPQHF
j_gene: TRBJ1-5; v_gene: TRBV9; d_gene: -; abundance: -; CDR3nt: TGTGCCAGCAGCGTAGCTACGGGACCTCCAAGGAGGGATCAGCCCCAGCATTTT; CDR3aa: CASSVATGPPRRDQPQHF
j_gene: TRBJ2-5; v_gene: TRBV7-9; d_gene: -; abundance: many; CDR3nt: TGTGCCAGCAGCTTAATTGGTCGTCAAGAGACCCAGTACTTC; CDR3aa: CASSLIGRQETQYF
j_gene: TRBJ1-1; v_gene: TRBV6-5; d_gene: TRBD1; abundance: many; CDR3nt: TGTGCCAGCAGTCACCGGGACAGCGTTTTCGGAACGAAGGCTGAAGCTTTCTTT; CDR3aa: CASSHRDSVFGTKAEAFF
j_gene: TRBJ1-6; v_gene: TRBV7-9; d_gene: -; abundance: -; CDR3nt: TGTGCCAGCAGCTTAGTGCACTTAGCGGATTCACCCCTCCACTTT; CDR3aa: CASSLVHLADSPLHF
j_gene: TRBJ1-4; v_gene: TRBV4-3; d_gene: -; abundance: many; CDR3nt: TGCGCCAGCAGCCAACAACCGGGACGGGGGAATGAAAAACTGTTTTTT; CDR3aa: CASSQQPGRGNEKLFF
j_gene: TRBJ2-3; v_gene: TRBV11-1; d_gene: -; abundance: -; CDR3nt: TGTGCCAGCAGCCCCGGGCGCCATGGGGCGCAGTATTTT; CDR3aa: CASSPGRHGAQYF
j_gene: TRBJ1-2; v_gene: TRBV6-1; d_gene: -; abundance: many; CDR3nt: TGTGCCAGCAGTGAAGGGGGCCAGGGGATGTATGGCTACACCTTC; CDR3aa: CASSEGGQGMYGYTF
j_gene: TRBJ1-2; v_gene: TRBV7-2; d_gene: TRBD1; abundance: -; CDR3nt: TGTGCCAGCAGCCGAGGGACAGGGGGGAACTATGGCTACACCTTC; CDR3aa: CASSRGTGGNYGYTF
j_gene: TRBJ2-7; v_gene: TRBV7-2; d_gene: TRBD1; abundance: many; CDR3nt: TGTGCCAGCAGCAGGACAGGGATCGACGAGCAGTACTTC; CDR3aa: CASSRTGIDEQYF